The 27 T cell receptor beta chains listed next were all sequenced from one sample in a study of T cells after yellow fever vaccination. TCRdb called the 5' RACE reads again in MiXCR, with one record for every CDR3 protein. In the table there are about 580,000 distinct CDR3 sequences, roughly 17% of which are singletons. The sequences come from PBMCs, collected 5 to 6 days after the first yellow fever vaccination. The receptors shown here come from a man between 18 and 35 years old who received the YFV17D yellow fever vaccine.

The rearrangement joins TRBV6-1 to TRBJ1-6; 7 nucleotides match TRBD1. The J segment lost 7 bases and the V segment lost 3 bases, leaving 3 bases of the junction unmatched. The CDR3 totals 14 residues. Germline CDR1 and CDR2: MNHNS and SASEGT. This CDR3 reads CASSDGTVNSPLHF. The CDR3 nucleotides read TGTGCCAGCAGTGACGGGACAGTGAATTCACCCCTCCACTTT.

This clonotype was seen many times. The chain is built from TRBV20-1 and TRBJ1-2; D is unclear. The V end was cut by 2 bases, the J end by 7 bases, with 17 bases between. The CDR3 loop spans 14 amino acids. CDR1 and CDR2 from the germline V gene are DFQATT and SNEGSKA (reference sequence). The CDR3 bases are TGCAGTGCTAGACCAGCGGACGGCCTCGGTGGCTACACCTTC. Its translation is CSARPADGLGGYTF.

This clonotype was seen at least ten times. The chain recombines TRBV7-2 with TRBJ2-7, with TRBD1 matching 7 bases. With V trimmed by 5 bases and J by 2 bases, 9 bases remained unmatched. This CDR3 has 15 residues. Germline CDR1 reads SGHTA; CDR2 reads FQGNSA. CDR3 bases: TGTGCCAGCAGCAACCCACGGGACAGTACCTACGAGCAGTACGTC. Translation: CASSNPRDSTYEQYV.

This chain joins TRBV11-2 and TRBJ2-7, with D possibly TRBD2 on 5 matching bases. The CDR3 totals 16 residues. CDR1 and CDR2 (germline): SGHAT, FQNNGV. Trimming removed 0 bases at V and 2 bases at J, with 14 bases between. The CDR3 nucleotides are TGTGCCAGCAGCTTAGAAGGTCCGGGGAGAGCCTACGAGCAGTACTTC. This translates into CASSLEGPGRAYEQYF.

A few counts support this clonotype. V is TRBV5-1 and J is TRBJ1-1; 7 bases map to TRBD1. This CDR3 is 14 amino acids long. J lost 5 bases, V lost 3 bases, and 7 bases had no gene match. Germline CDR1 and CDR2: SGHRS and YFSETQ. CDR3: CASSSNTGETEAFF. DNA of the CDR3: TGCGCCAGCAGCTCAAACACAGGGGAAACTGAAGCTTTCTTT.

This sequence joins TRBV20-1 and TRBJ1-3; D is possibly TRBD1 (6 bases). Germline assignment: CDR1 DFQATT and CDR2 SNEGSKA (reference sequence). This CDR3 is built from 13 residues. V lost 5 bases and J lost 6, with 14 bases in between. The CDR3 is CSAGTHRANTIYF. For the CDR3, the DNA is TGCAGTGCTGGTACACACAGGGCAAACACCATATATTTT.

The chain uses TRBV4-3 and TRBJ1-2; no clear D. Germline V gene data show CDR1 as LGHNA and CDR2 as YSLEER. CDR3 length: 14 amino acids. V was cut by 0 bases and J by 4 bases, with 9 bases left in between. CDR3 loop: CASSQDTTSYGYTF. In DNA form, the CDR3 reads TGCGCCAGCAGCCAAGATACAACATCCTATGGCTACACCTTC.

V is TRBV12-3 or TRBV12-4 and J is TRBJ1-1; 7 bases fit TRBD1. This CDR3 has 15 residues. V gave up 5 bases and J gave up 1 base; unmatched junction bases: 7. The CDR3 sequence: CASSNPGTANTEAFF. The CDR3, as DNA: TGTGCCAGCAGTAACCCCGGGACAGCGAACACTGAAGCTTTCTTT.

This clonotype was seen a handful of times. V usage is TRBV29-1 and J usage is TRBJ2-3; TRBD2 agrees at 8 bases. CDR1 is SQVTM and CDR2 is ANQGSEA in the germline V gene. The CDR3 covers 13 residues. J lost 6 bases, V lost 3 bases, and 5 bases had no gene match. CDR3 loop: CSVDVAGLDTQYF. The CDR3 DNA reads as TGCAGCGTTGATGTAGCGGGGTTGGATACGCAGTATTTT.

In this sample, this clonotype turned up a few times. The DNA for the CDR3 is TGTGCCAGCAGCAAACAGGGACCCTCCGGCACAGATACGCAGTATTTT. Translating gives CASSKQGPSGTDTQYF. This chain links TRBV6-1 with TRBJ2-3; a possible D gene is TRBD1 (6 bases). The CDR3 extends over 16 amino acids. Germline CDR1 and CDR2: MNHNS and SASEGT. V was cut by 6 bases and J by 1 base, with 17 bases left in between.

This clonotype has a handful of counts. This chain connects TRBV16 to TRBJ2-1; D possibly corresponds to TRBD1 (5 bases). This CDR3 has 16 amino acids. V lost 0 bases and J lost 9, with 18 bases in between. Germline-derived CDR1 and CDR2 are KGHSY and FQNENV. CDR3 in amino acids: CASSQSGRIGLGEQFF. In DNA form, the CDR3 reads TGTGCCAGCAGCCAATCGGGGCGGATCGGGCTTGGTGAGCAGTTCTTC.

The rearrangement joins TRBV6-5 to TRBJ1-1; 10 positions agree with TRBD1. Germline V gene data show CDR1 as MNHEY and CDR2 as SVGAGI. The CDR3 loop spans 16 amino acids. V gave up 4 bases and J gave up 4 bases; unmatched junction bases: 9. This CDR3 reads CASSSRDRGRSTEAFF. The CDR3 nucleotides read TGTGCCAGCAGTTCCCGGGACAGGGGTAGGAGCACTGAAGCTTTCTTT.

Ten or more counts support this clonotype. The J gene is TRBJ2-3, the V gene TRBV20-1; 8 positions match TRBD1. V lost 6 bases to trimming and J lost 3 bases; unmatched junction nucleotides: 5. This CDR3 comprises 13 residues. The germline V gene has CDR1 DFQATT and CDR2 SNEGSKA (reference sequence). The CDR3 sequence is CSAVRQGTDTQYF. CDR3 coding DNA: TGCAGTGCCGTCCGACAGGGGACAGATACGCAGTATTTT.

This clonotype was found a few times. This chain links TRBV7-9 with TRBJ2-5, with 9 bases fitting TRBD1. The CDR3 has 16 residues. Germline V gene sequence: CDR1 SEHNR, CDR2 FQNEAQ (reference sequence). J gave up 1 base and V 4 bases, and 7 bases lay outside the gene matches. CDR3 DNA sequence: TGTGCCAGCAGCTCGGGACAGGGATATATCCAAGAGACCCAGTACTTC. It translates to CASSSGQGYIQETQYF.

This clonotype showed up just a few times. J is TRBJ1-3 and V is TRBV2; D is unclear. This CDR3 comprises 14 residues. Trimming left V 4 bases short and J 1 base short, with 8 bases between. Germline CDR1 is SNHLY and CDR2 is FYNNEI. The DNA for the CDR3 is TGTGCCAGCAGTGCGGTTGATTCTGGAAACACCATATATTTT. This sequence encodes CASSAVDSGNTIYF.

This clonotype was picked up one time. The chain is built from TRBV3-1 and TRBJ2-5; 11 bases are a match to TRBD2. Per the germline V gene, CDR1 is LGHDT and CDR2 is YNNKEL (reference sequence). CDR3 size: 17 residues. With 3 bases clipped from V and 0 bases from J, the junction kept 6 bases outside the gene matches. CDR3: CASSHGGLAAYQETQYF. CDR3 sequence (DNA): TGTGCCAGCAGCCACGGGGGACTAGCGGCGTACCAAGAGACCCAGTACTTC.

V and J are TRBV7-2 and TRBJ2-7, with unresolved D. This CDR3 region has 15 residues. CDR1 and CDR2 from the germline V gene are SGHTA and FQGNSA. The ends were cut back, 5 bases at V and 1 base at J, with 15 bases in the middle. The CDR3 loop reads CASSPAGEPSYEQYF. The CDR3 nucleotides are TGTGCCAGCAGCCCGGCTGGTGAGCCTTCCTACGAGCAGTACTTC.

This clonotype was found a few times. This sequence joins TRBV7-2 and TRBJ2-5, with D maybe TRBD2 (7 bases). V dropped 5 bases and J dropped 7 bases, with 17 bases sitting between them. This CDR3 is built from 14 residues. CDR1 and CDR2 (germline): SGHTA, FQGNSA. CDR3 DNA sequence: TGTGCCAGCAGCCCCGGGAGGACGACAGGGACCCAGTACTTC. This sequence encodes CASSPGRTTGTQYF.

This chain uses TRBV19 with TRBJ2-1, with 11 bases identical to TRBD1. Germline V gene sequence: CDR1 LNHDA, CDR2 SQIVND (reference sequence). The junction had 12 bases not matched to a gene; V was cut back by 5 bases and J by 9 bases. The CDR3 contains 16 residues. The CDR3 coding sequence is TGTGCCAGTAGTCTCTCCGGGACAGGGGGGGTCGGTGAGCAGTTCTTC. Protein: CASSLSGTGGVGEQFF. Complete variable domain (other parts from reference TRBV19 and TRBJ2-1): DGGITQSPKYLFRKEGQNVTLSCEQNLNHDAMYWYRQDPGQGLRLIYYSQIVNDFQKGDIAEGYSVSREKKESFPLTVTSAQKNPTAFYLCASSLSGTGGVGEQFFGPGTRLTVL.

This clonotype has at least ten counts. The chain has TRBV12-3 or TRBV12-4 and TRBJ1-1; D remains unclear. The CDR3 has 12 amino acids. V was shortened by 8 bases and J by 1 base, with 8 bases between the two germline ends. CDR3 residues: CASREGNTEAFF. Written as DNA, the CDR3 is TGTGCCAGCCGGGAGGGGAACACTGAAGCTTTCTTT.

The CDR3: CASSRDSGEQYV. CDR3 DNA: TGTGCCAGCAGTCGGGACTCGGGCGAGCAGTACGTC. The chain uses TRBV6-6 and TRBJ2-7, with D maybe TRBD2 (6 bases). Germline V gene lookup returns CDR1 MNHNY and CDR2 SVGAGI (reference sequence). V shed 5 bases and J shed 6 bases, with 11 bases lying between them. The CDR3 runs to 12 residues.

A note on this clonotype: One junction end does not reproduce the germline sequence, and a read error may be involved. The chain uses TRBV3-1 and TRBJ2-2; unclear D gene. This CDR3 is built from 15 residues. Germline CDR1 and CDR2: LGHDT and YNNKEL (reference sequence). This CDR3 is CASCQTTFFSGELFF. Here the CDR3 DNA reads TGTGCCAGCTGCCAAACGACCTTCTTCTCCGGGGAGCTGTTTTTT.

This clonotype was counted only a few times. CDR3 nucleotide sequence: TGTGCCAGCAGCCCCACTAGCGGGGGGACCAGGGTTTACGAGCAGTACTTC. Translation: CASSPTSGGTRVYEQYF. V is TRBV5-6 and J is TRBJ2-7; 12 bases line up with TRBD2. The length of the CDR3 is 17 residues. In germline, CDR1 is SGHDT, CDR2 YYEEEE. Unmatched junction bases numbered 12, after V lost 4 bases and J lost 4 bases. Variable domain in full (rest from reference TRBV5-6 and TRBJ2-7): DAGVTQSPTHLIKTRGQQVTLRCSPKSGHDTVSWYQQALGQGPQFIFQYYEEEERQRGNFPDRFSGHQFPNYSSELNVNALLLGDSALYLCASSPTSGGTRVYEQYFGPGTRLTVT.

The J gene is TRBJ2-6, the V gene TRBV4-3; D remains ambiguous. Germline V lookup: CDR1 LGHNA, CDR2 YSLEER. Deletions cut 0 bases from V and 0 bases from J, with 18 bases between. The CDR3 spans 20 residues. The CDR3 loop is CASSQDPPETQASGANVLTF. In DNA form, the CDR3 reads TGCGCCAGCAGCCAAGATCCCCCGGAGACACAAGCCTCTGGGGCCAACGTCCTGACTTTC.

The gene calls are TRBV5-4 and TRBJ2-5; TRBD2 aligns across 8 bases. The trim removed 4 bases at V and 5 bases at J, leaving 10 bases unmatched. Germline CDR1 is SGHNT and CDR2 is YYREEE (reference sequence). This CDR3 region has 15 residues. The CDR3 DNA sequence: TGTGCCAGCAGCCAGTCGGGGGGGGCTCAGGAGACCCAGTACTTC. Its protein is CASSQSGGAQETQYF.

The chain uses TRBV4-1 and TRBJ1-1, with D possibly TRBD1 on 6 matching bases. CDR1 and CDR2 from the germline V gene are MGHRA and YSYEKL. CDR3 size: 15 residues. Trimming took off 0 bases at V and 5 bases at J, with 13 bases between the two ends. CDR3 residues: CASSQDGTRGTEAFF. CDR3 bases: TGCGCCAGCAGCCAAGATGGGACCAGGGGTACTGAAGCTTTCTTT.

V gene TRBV7-2 combines with J gene TRBJ2-2; D is uncertain. V lost 5 bases and J lost 7, with 8 bases in between. CDR3 length: 12 amino acids. In germline, CDR1 is SGHTA, CDR2 FQGNSA. The CDR3 DNA sequence: TGTGCCAGCAGCCCATATTACGGGGAGCTGTTTTTT. It specifies CASSPYYGELFF.